What follows are 6 T cell receptor beta chains derived from one specimen sequenced in a study of cytomegalovirus exposure and HLA in healthy donors. The PCR had 60 Vbeta and 13 Jbeta primers. Data came from immunoSEQ multiplex PCR; TCRdb stores just in-frame clones and leaves some out. The sample consists of about 220,000 clones, 76% of them appearing once. Input material: PBMCs. The receptors derive from a man younger than 30 in good health and CMV-seronegative.

This chain joins TRBV27 and TRBJ1-2; a weak D match, TRBD1 (5 bases). Trimming pared 6 bases from V and 4 bases from J, leaving 12 bases between. The CDR3 sequence is 13 residues long. The germline V gene encodes CDR1 MNHEY and CDR2 SMNVEV (reference sequence). This CDR3 reads CASSLQASYGYTF. CDR3 bases: TGTGCCAGCAGCTTACAGGCCTCCTATGGCTACACCTTC.

The gene calls are TRBV14 and TRBJ2-7; 13 bases are a match to TRBD2. From germline, CDR1 is SGHDN and CDR2 FVKESK. The CDR3 has 16 residues. J gave up 6 bases and V 1 base, and 6 bases lay outside the gene matches. The chain's CDR3 is CASSQGRLAGGGEQYF. The CDR3 DNA reads TGTGCCAGCAGCCAAGGGCGACTAGCGGGAGGAGGCGAGCAGTACTTC.

The rearrangement joins TRBV6-1 to TRBJ1-4; 8 positions match TRBD1. The CDR3 consists of 14 residues. The germline CDR1 and CDR2 sequences are MNHNS and SASEGT. Trimming took 6 bases from V and 3 from J; bases not matched to a gene: 3. The CDR3, as DNA: TGTGCCAGCAGGGTGACAGGGGCTAATGAAAAACTGTTTTTT. Its translation is CASRVTGANEKLFF.

The chain has TRBV11-2 and TRBJ1-3; D call uncertain. V shed 3 bases and J shed 0 bases, with 6 bases lying between them. CDR3 size: 14 residues. Germline V CDR1 and CDR2: SGHAT, FQNNGV. CDR3 in amino acids: CASSLSVSGNTIYF. The CDR3 DNA reads TGTGCCAGCAGCTTGTCGGTCTCTGGAAACACCATATATTTT.

The rearrangement uses TRBV6-5 and TRBJ2-5; weak D call: TRBD2 (6 bases). The V end was cut by 8 bases, the J end by 9 bases, with 16 bases between. The CDR3 sequence is 12 residues long. Germline V lookup: CDR1 MNHEY, CDR2 SVGAGI. The DNA of the CDR3 is TGTGCCAGCCGGGACGCAGGAGGGGCCCAGTACTTC. This encodes CASRDAGGAQYF.

The rearrangement uses TRBV2 and TRBJ2-5, with 8 bases aligning to TRBD1. The J call may be incorrect, as the DNA end agrees better with TRBJ2-7. This CDR3 has 13 residues. CDR1 is SNHLY and CDR2 is FYNNEI in the germline V gene. CDR3 in amino acids: CASTGTGVYEQYF. CDR3 coding DNA: TGTGCCAGCACCGGGACAGGCGTTTACGAGCAGTACTTC.